This T cell receptor (beta chain) was profiled in a study of blood T cell repertoires in COVID-19. Looking at the study overall: The study drew acute and convalescent COVID-19 samples from the United States, Italy and Spain.

The CDR3 spans 16 residues. The J segment lost 7 bases and the V segment lost 5 bases, leaving 12 bases of the junction unmatched. The V gene's germline CDR1 is LNHDA and CDR2 SQIVND (reference sequence). Authors' methods: Using reference gene primer amplification, nucleated cell counts were estimated. Only in-frame clones appear in the TCRdb table, and some are missing; sequencing was by immunoSEQ multiplex PCR. V, J and clone size reflect that table, while D and trimming were determined from the DNA. The sample has tens of thousands of clones, around nine tenths seen once. This clonotype originated in a woman aged 80 or over with active or convalescent COVID-19. V usage is TRBV19 and J usage is TRBJ2-2; TRBD1 matches 8 bases. The sequenced material came from peripheral blood. CDR3 sequence (DNA): TGTGCCAGTAGTCCCACGGACAGGGAAGGTGGCGGGGAGCTGTTTTTT. Protein: CASSPTDREGGGELFF.